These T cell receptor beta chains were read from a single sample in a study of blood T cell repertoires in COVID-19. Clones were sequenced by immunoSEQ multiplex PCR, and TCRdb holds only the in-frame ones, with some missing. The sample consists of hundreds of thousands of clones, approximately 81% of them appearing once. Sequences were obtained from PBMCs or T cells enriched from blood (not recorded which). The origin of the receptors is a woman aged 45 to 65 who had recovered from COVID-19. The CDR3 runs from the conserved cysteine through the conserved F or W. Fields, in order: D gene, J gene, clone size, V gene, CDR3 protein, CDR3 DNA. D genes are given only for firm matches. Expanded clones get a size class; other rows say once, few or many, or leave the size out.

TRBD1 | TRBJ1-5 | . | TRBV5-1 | CASSPTGVQPQHF | TGCGCCAGCAGCCCGACAGGGGTTCAGCCCCAGCATTTT
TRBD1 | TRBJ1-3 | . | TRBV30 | CAWSAGTGAFSGNTIYF | TGTGCCTGGAGCGCCGGGACAGGCGCCTTCTCTGGAAACACCATATATTTT
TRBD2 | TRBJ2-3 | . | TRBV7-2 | CASSHGTSGSWGTDTQYF | TGTGCCAGCAGCCACGGGACTAGCGGGAGCTGGGGGACAGATACGCAGTATTTT
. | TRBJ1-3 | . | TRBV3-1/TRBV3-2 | CASSRWSSSGNTIYF | TGTGCCAGCAGCCGCTGGTCTAGCTCTGGAAACACCATATATTTT
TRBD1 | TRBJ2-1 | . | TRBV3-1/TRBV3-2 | CASSPGQAQFF | TGTGCCAGCAGCCCAGGACAGGCCCAGTTCTTC
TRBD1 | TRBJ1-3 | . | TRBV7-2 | CASSSGQGVHTIYF | TGTGCCAGCAGCTCGGGACAGGGAGTACACACCATATATTTT
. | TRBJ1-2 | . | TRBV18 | CASSPSGELNYGYTF | TGTGCCAGCTCACCATCGGGGGAGCTGAACTATGGCTACACCTTC
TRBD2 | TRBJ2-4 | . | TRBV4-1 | CASSQVGTSGSMQYF | TGCGCCAGCAGCCAAGTCGGGACTAGCGGGAGTATGCAGTACTTC
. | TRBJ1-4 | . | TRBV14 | CATRENLGEKLFF | TGTGCCACCCGGGAGAACTTGGGTGAAAAACTGTTTTTT
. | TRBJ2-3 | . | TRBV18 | CASSPLIDGSTDTQYF | TGTGCCAGCTCACCACTCATTGATGGCAGCACAGATACGCAGTATTTT
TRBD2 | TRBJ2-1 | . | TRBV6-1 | CASSETSGGYNEQFF | TGTGCCAGCAGTGAAACTAGCGGGGGTTACAATGAGCAGTTCTTC
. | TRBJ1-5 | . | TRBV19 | CASSTRSEGNQPQHF | TGTGCCAGTAGTACCCGATCAGAGGGCAATCAGCCCCAGCATTTT
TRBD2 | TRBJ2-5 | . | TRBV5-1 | CASSFRLAGGRNEETQYF | TGCGCCAGCAGCTTTCGACTAGCGGGGGGGAGAAATGAAGAGACCCAGTACTTC
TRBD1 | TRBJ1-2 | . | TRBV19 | CASLDRSVGGYTF | TGTGCCAGTTTGGACAGGTCCGTAGGGGGCTACACCTTC
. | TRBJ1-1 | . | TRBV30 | CAAKGQMNTEAFF | TGTGCCGCTAAGGGACAAATGAACACTGAAGCTTTCTTT
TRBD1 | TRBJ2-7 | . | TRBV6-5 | CASSYDRTGFFEQYF | TGTGCCAGCAGTTACGATAGGACAGGGTTTTTCGAGCAGTACTTC
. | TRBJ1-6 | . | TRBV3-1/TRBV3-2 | CASSQGSGNSPLHF | TGTGCCAGCAGCCAGGGCTCCGGCAATTCACCCCTCCACTTT
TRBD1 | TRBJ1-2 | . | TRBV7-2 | CASSSDRGPYGYTF | TGTGCCAGCAGCTCAGACAGGGGGCCATATGGCTACACCTTC
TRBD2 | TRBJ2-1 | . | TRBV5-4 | CASSSNLAGVGNEQFF | TGTGCCAGCAGCTCCAATCTAGCGGGAGTTGGAAATGAGCAGTTCTTC
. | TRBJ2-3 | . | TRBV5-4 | CASSLVGRVSTDTQYF | TGTGCCAGCAGCTTGGTCGGCAGGGTGAGCACAGATACGCAGTATTTT
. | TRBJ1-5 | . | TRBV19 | CASRPGFNQPQHF | TGTGCCAGTAGACCAGGTTTCAATCAGCCCCAGCATTTT
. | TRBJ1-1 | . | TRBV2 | CASSPSDGHEAFF | TGTGCCAGCAGTCCCTCGGACGGACATGAAGCTTTCTTT
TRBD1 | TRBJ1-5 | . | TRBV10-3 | CAISTGTGEYQPQHF | TGTGCCATCAGTACCGGGACAGGGGAATATCAGCCCCAGCATTTT
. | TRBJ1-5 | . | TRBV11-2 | CASSLPGQPQHF | TGTGCCAGCAGCCTCCCCGGGCAGCCCCAGCATTTT
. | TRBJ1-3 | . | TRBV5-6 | CASSQNGLADSGNTIYF | TGTGCCAGCAGCCAAAACGGACTGGCTGACTCTGGAAACACCATATATTTT
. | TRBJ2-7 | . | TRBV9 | CASSVGAEAYYEQYF | TGTGCCAGCAGCGTAGGGGCCGAAGCCTACTACGAGCAGTACTTC
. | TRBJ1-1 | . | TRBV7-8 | CASSLAGGTVNTEAFF | TGTGCCAGCAGCTTAGCGGGGGGGACGGTGAACACTGAAGCTTTCTTT
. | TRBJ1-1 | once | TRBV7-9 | CASSTLGVTEAFF | TGTGCCAGCAGCACTTTAGGGGTTACTGAAGCTTTCTTT
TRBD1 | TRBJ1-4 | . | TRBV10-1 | CASSLGQATNEKLFF | TGCGCCAGCAGTCTGGGACAGGCAACTAATGAAAAACTGTTTTTT
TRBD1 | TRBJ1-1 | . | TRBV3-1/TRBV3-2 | CASSPILQGGAFF | TGTGCCAGCAGCCCCATCCTACAGGGGGGAGCTTTCTTT
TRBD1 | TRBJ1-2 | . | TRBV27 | CASSIGQGESGYTF | TGTGCCAGCAGTATTGGACAGGGTGAGAGTGGCTACACCTTC
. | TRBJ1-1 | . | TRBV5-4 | CASSLLEDTEAFF | TGTGCCAGCAGCTTGTTGGAGGACACTGAAGCTTTCTTT
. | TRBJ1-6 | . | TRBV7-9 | CASSLGPGSSALHF | TGTGCCAGCAGCTTAGGCCCCGGGAGCTCAGCACTCCACTTT
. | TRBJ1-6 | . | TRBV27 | CASSLVFGDPFNSPLHF | TGTGCCAGCAGTTTAGTTTTCGGGGATCCCTTTAATTCACCCCTCCACTTT
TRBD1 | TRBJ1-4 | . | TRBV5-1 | CASSHRDRGDEKLFF | TGCGCCAGCAGCCACCGGGACAGGGGAGACGAAAAACTGTTTTTT
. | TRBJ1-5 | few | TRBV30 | CAWSVRHPKNQPQHF | TGTGCCTGGAGTGTACGACACCCAAAAAATCAGCCCCAGCATTTT
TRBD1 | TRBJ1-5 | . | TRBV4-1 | CASSQPRAGGYQPQHF | TGCGCCAGCAGCCAACCCAGGGCAGGGGGCTATCAGCCCCAGCATTTT
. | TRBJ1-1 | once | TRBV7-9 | CASSLGTTMNTEAFF | TGTGCCAGCAGCCTAGGGACAACCATGAACACTGAAGCTTTCTTT
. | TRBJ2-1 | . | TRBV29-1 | CSAWTGGQVEQFF | TGCAGCGCTTGGACTGGAGGGCAGGTTGAGCAGTTCTTC
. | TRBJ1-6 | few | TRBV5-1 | CASRPGTSNSPLHF | TGCGCCAGCAGGCCCGGGACTTCGAATTCACCCCTCCACTTT
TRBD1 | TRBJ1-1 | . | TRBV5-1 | CASRQGDGNTEAFF | TGCGCCAGCAGGCAGGGGGACGGGAACACTGAAGCTTTCTTT
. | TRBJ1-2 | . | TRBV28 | CATSKSGQGHGYTF | TGTGCCACCTCTAAGTCGGGCCAGGGGCACGGCTACACCTTC
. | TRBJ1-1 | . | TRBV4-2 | CASSQVAGTNTEAFF | TGTGCCAGCAGCCAAGTCGCGGGCACGAACACTGAAGCTTTCTTT
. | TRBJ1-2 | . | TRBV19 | CASTQQLNYGYTF | TGTGCCAGTACCCAACAATTAAACTATGGCTACACCTTC
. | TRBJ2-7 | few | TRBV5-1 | CASSPKWPSVHEQYF | TGCGCCAGCAGCCCGAAGTGGCCTAGCGTCCACGAGCAGTACTTC
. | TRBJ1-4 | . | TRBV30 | CAWSVAGRDEKLFF | TGTGCCTGGAGTGTAGCAGGGAGGGACGAAAAACTGTTTTTT
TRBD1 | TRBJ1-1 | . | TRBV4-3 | CASSQDARTGVPFTEAFF | TGCGCCAGCAGCCAAGATGCTCGGACAGGGGTCCCCTTCACTGAAGCTTTCTTT
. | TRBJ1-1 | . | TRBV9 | CASSVVDSDTEAFF | TGTGCCAGCAGCGTAGTAGACAGCGACACTGAAGCTTTCTTT
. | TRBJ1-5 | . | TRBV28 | CASSQGPQPQHF | TGTGCCAGCTCCCAGGGCCCCCAGCCCCAGCATTTT
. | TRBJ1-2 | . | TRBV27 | CASSSTGTQANYGYTF | TGTGCCAGCAGTTCAACCGGGACACAGGCTAACTATGGCTACACCTTC